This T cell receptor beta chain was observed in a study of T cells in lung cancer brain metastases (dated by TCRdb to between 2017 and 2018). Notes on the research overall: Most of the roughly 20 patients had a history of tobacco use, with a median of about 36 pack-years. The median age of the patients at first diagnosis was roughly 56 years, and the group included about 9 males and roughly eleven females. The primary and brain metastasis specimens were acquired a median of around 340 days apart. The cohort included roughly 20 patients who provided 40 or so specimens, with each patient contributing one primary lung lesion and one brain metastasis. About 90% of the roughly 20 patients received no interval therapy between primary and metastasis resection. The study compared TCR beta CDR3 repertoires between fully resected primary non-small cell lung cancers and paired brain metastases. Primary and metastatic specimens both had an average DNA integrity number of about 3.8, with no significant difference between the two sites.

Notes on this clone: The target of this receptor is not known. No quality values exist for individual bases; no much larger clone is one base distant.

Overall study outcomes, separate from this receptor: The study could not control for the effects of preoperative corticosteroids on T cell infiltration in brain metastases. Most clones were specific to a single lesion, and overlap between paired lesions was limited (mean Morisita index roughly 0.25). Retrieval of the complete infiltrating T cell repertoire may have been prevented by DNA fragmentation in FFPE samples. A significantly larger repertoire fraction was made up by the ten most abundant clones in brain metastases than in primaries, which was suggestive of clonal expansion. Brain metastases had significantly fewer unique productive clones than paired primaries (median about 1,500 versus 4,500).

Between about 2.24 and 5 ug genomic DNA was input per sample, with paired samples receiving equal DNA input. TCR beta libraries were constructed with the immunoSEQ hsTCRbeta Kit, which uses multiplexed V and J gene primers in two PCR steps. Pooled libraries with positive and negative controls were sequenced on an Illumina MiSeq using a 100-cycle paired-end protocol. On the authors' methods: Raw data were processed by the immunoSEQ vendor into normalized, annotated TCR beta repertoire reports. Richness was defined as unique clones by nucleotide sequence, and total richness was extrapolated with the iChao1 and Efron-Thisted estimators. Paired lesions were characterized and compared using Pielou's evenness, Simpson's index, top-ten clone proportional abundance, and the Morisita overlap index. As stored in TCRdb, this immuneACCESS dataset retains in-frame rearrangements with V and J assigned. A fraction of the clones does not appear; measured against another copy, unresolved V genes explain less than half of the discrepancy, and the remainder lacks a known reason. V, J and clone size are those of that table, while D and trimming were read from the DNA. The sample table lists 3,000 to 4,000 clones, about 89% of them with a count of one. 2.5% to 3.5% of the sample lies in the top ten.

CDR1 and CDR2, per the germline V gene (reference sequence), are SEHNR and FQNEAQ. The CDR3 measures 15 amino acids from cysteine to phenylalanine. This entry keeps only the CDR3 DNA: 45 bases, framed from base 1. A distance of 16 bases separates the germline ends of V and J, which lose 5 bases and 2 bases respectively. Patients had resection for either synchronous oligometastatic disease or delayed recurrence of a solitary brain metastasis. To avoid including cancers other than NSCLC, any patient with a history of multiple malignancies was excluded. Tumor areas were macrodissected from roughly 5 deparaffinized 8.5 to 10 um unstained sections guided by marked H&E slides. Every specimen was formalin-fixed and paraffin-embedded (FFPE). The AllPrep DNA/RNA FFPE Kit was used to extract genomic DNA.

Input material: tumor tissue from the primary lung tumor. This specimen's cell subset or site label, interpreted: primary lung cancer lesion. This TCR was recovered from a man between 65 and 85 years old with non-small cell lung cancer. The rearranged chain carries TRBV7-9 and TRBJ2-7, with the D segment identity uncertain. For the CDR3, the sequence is CASSERSAVPYEQYF. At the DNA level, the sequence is TGTGCCAGCAGCGAGAGATCGGCAGTTCCCTACGAGCAGTACTTC.